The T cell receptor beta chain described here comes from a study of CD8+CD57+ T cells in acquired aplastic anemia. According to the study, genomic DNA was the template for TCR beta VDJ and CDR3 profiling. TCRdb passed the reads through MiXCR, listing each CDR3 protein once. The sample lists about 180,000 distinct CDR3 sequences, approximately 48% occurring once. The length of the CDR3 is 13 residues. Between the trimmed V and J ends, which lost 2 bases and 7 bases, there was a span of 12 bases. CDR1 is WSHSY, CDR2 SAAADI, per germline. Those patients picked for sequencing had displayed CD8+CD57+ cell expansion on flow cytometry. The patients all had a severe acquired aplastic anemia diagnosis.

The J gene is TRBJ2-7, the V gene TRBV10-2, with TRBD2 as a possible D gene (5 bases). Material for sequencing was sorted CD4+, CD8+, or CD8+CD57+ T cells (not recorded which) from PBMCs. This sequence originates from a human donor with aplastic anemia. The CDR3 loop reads CASSEHSPGEQYF. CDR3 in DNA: TGCGCCAGCAGTGAGCACTCACCGGGGGAGCAGTACTTC.